Below, 23 T cell receptor beta chains from the same sample are listed, as sequenced in a study of breast tumors, draining lymph nodes, adjacent tissues. Axillary draining lymph nodes of breast cancer patients supplied the node samples. TCRdb re-called the multiplex PCR reads with MiXCR, one entry per CDR3 protein. The table includes 150,000 to 250,000 distinct CDR3 sequences, about 32% detected once. The sample consisted of axillary lymph node tissue. Every receptor here comes from a female donor with breast cancer. Some clones in this sample may be carry-over from other donors' samples.

The table lists this clonotype with many counts. Being one base from a much bigger clone, this may be a read error. V and J are TRBV20-1 and TRBJ1-2, with D tentatively TRBD1 (5 bases). The CDR3 spans 12 residues. Germline loops: CDR1 DFQATT, CDR2 SNEGSKA (reference sequence). The CDR3 loop reads CSARPGNYGSTF. DNA for the CDR3: TGCAGTGCTAGACCAGGGAACTATGGCTCCACCTTC.

The rearrangement uses TRBV19 and TRBJ1-1, with unresolved D. Trimming took off 7 bases at V and 4 bases at J, with 13 bases between the two ends. This CDR3 contains 13 residues. In germline, CDR1 is LNHDA, CDR2 SQIVND (reference sequence). CDR3: CASTRRGTTEAFF. CDR3 coding DNA: TGTGCCAGTACTCGACGGGGAACCACTGAAGCTTTCTTT.

The table lists this clonotype with many counts. The chain links TRBV18 to TRBJ1-3, with a possible D match to TRBD1 (5 bases). Trimming left V 6 bases short and J 0 bases short, with 9 bases between. CDR1 is KGHSH and CDR2 is LQKENI in the germline V gene. The CDR3 spans 14 residues. The CDR3 loop reads CASSPTVSGNTIYF. The CDR3 region has the DNA TGTGCCAGCTCCCCGACAGTCTCTGGAAACACCATATATTTT.

The chain combines TRBV5-8 with TRBJ2-6; D ambiguous. The ends were cut back, 3 bases at V and 16 bases at J, with 5 bases in the middle. The CDR3 sequence is 9 residues long. Germline V gene data show CDR1 as SGHTS and CDR2 as YDEGEE. CDR3 loop: CASSYGLTF. The CDR3 DNA follows: TGTGCCAGCAGCTACGGACTGACTTTC.

Ten or more counts support this clonotype. The chain recombines TRBV5-8 with TRBJ1-5; D gene unclear. Germline V lookup: CDR1 SGHTS, CDR2 YDEGEE. The CDR3 extends over 15 amino acids. With 5 bases removed from V and 2 bases from J, the gap between germline ends came to 14 bases. Here the CDR3 reads CASSSRVGGNQPQHF. The CDR3 DNA reads as TGTGCCAGCAGTTCTAGGGTTGGGGGCAATCAGCCCCAGCATTTT.

This clonotype was observed at least ten times. The chain employs TRBV20-1 and TRBJ1-6, with 7 bases that match TRBD1. This CDR3 has 14 amino acids. The germline V gene has CDR1 DFQATT and CDR2 SNEGSKA (reference sequence). Trimming took 4 bases from V and 6 from J; bases not matched to a gene: 6. In DNA form, the CDR3 reads TGCAGTGCTACGGACAGGCGCTCTAATTCACCCCTCCACTTT. It encodes CSATDRRSNSPLHF.

This clonotype was seen ten or more times. Here the CDR3 reads CASSPQRGTDTQYF. The CDR3 DNA follows: TGTGCCAGCAGCCCCCAGCGGGGCACAGATACGCAGTATTTT. The V and J genes are TRBV7-2 and TRBJ2-3, with D maybe TRBD2 (6 bases). Germline V CDR1 and CDR2: SGHTA, FQGNSA. V lost 5 bases, J lost 1 base, and 10 bases lay in between. The CDR3 is 14 amino acids.

Turning to this clonotype: The junction does not match germline at one end; this may be a read error. The J gene is TRBJ1-4, the V gene TRBV4-2; D perhaps matches TRBD1 (5 bases). Germline V gene sequence: CDR1 LGHNA, CDR2 YNFKEQ. The CDR3 totals 14 residues. CDR3 DNA sequence: TGTGCCAGCAGCCAATCAGGGCCGGAAGAAAAACTGATTTTT. It specifies CASSQSGPEEKLIF.

This clonotype was counted at least ten times. V and J are TRBV7-9 and TRBJ2-1; perhaps D is TRBD1 or TRBD2 (6 bases each). Per the germline V gene, CDR1 is SEHNR and CDR2 is FQNEAQ (reference sequence). The CDR3 length is 14 residues. Trimming removed 7 bases from V and 3 bases from J, with 13 bases in between. The CDR3 protein is CASNFGGLYNEQFF. As DNA, the CDR3 is TGTGCCAGCAATTTCGGGGGCCTCTACAATGAGCAGTTCTTC. The full variable domain, rest sourced from reference TRBV7-9 and TRBJ2-1, is DTGVSQNPRHKITKRGQNVTFRCDPISEHNRLYWYRQTLGQGPEFLTYFQNEAQLEKSRLLSDRFSAERPKGSFSTLEIQRTEQGDSAMYLCASNFGGLYNEQFFGPGTRLTVL.

For this clonotype: A much more abundant neighbour one base away suggests this may be a read error. CDR3 loop: CAGGGGRNYGHTF. The CDR3 DNA reads as TGTGCCGGCGGGGGAGGCCGTAACTATGGCCACACCTTC. The J gene is TRBJ1-2, the V gene TRBV6-5; the D gene is possibly TRBD1 (5 bases). This CDR3 region has 13 residues. The germline V gene has CDR1 MNHEY and CDR2 SVGAGI.

CDR3 DNA sequence: TGTGCCAGCAGCTCGACAGGGCGCAATTCACCCCTCCACTTT. This gives the protein CASSSTGRNSPLHF. The genes are TRBV11-2 and TRBJ1-6, with 7 positions matching TRBD1. V lost 4 bases to trimming and J lost 7 bases; unmatched junction nucleotides: 4. Germline V gives CDR1 SGHAT, CDR2 FQNNGV. The CDR3 extends over 14 amino acids.

The rearrangement uses TRBV5-6 and TRBJ1-1; D not certain. CDR1 is SGHDT, CDR2 YYEEEE, per germline. V shed 4 bases and J shed 0 bases, with 16 bases lying between them. There are 16 residues in the CDR3. CDR3 nucleotide sequence: TGTGCCAGCAGCCCCGTGGACCGAGTCTTGAACACTGAAGCTTTCTTT. Protein: CASSPVDRVLNTEAFF.

This clonotype was observed once. The chain employs TRBV7-8 and TRBJ1-2, with D perhaps TRBD1 (6 bases). There are 14 residues in the CDR3. Trimming pared 3 bases from V and 8 bases from J, leaving 16 bases between. Germline-derived CDR1 and CDR2 are SGHVS and FQNEAQ. CDR3 bases: TGTGCCAGCAGCTTTGTTGGGGGGGCGATCGGCTACACCTTC. Amino acids: CASSFVGGAIGYTF.

The chain has TRBV20-1 and TRBJ2-6; D ambiguous. Germline-derived CDR1 and CDR2 are DFQATT and SNEGSKA (reference sequence). The CDR3 extends over 8 amino acids. The CDR3 nucleotides are TGCAGCCCCAACGTCCTGACTTTC. Amino acid sequence: CSPNVLTF.

V and J are TRBV20-1 and TRBJ2-5, with 7 bases matching TRBD1. V shed 4 bases, J shed 9 bases, and the junction held 23 bases outside the gene matches. The CDR3 consists of 17 residues. The V gene's germline CDR1 is DFQATT and CDR2 SNEGSKA (reference sequence). The CDR3 DNA is TGCAGTGCTACTCGACAGGGAACCGGGGCGCTGGGGTCGTCCCAGTACTTC. This encodes CSATRQGTGALGSSQYF.

The rearrangement joins TRBV7-2 to TRBJ1-2; weak D call: TRBD1 (5 bases). V lost 5 bases and J lost 12, with 16 bases in between. Germline CDR1 and CDR2: SGHTA and FQGNSA. The length of the CDR3 is 12 residues. Here the CDR3 reads CASSPGPWGNTF. The CDR3 bases are TGTGCCAGCAGCCCGGGACCCTGGGGAAACACCTTC. The full variable domain, completed using reference TRBV7-2 and TRBJ1-2, is GAGVSQSPSNKVTEKGKDVELRCDPISGHTALYWYRQSLGQGLEFLIYFQGNSAPDKSGLPSDRFSAERTGGSVSTLTIQRTQQEDSAVYLCASSPGPWGNTFGSGTRLTVV.

This clonotype was observed at least ten times. This sequence joins TRBV6-1 and TRBJ2-1, with 7 bases matching TRBD2. This CDR3 contains 15 residues. The J segment lost 1 base and the V segment lost 4 bases, leaving 4 bases of the junction unmatched. Germline CDR1 and CDR2: MNHNS and SASEGT. In nucleotides, the CDR3 is TGTGCCAGCAGTGTGGCGCGGGAGTCCTACAATGAGCAGTTCTTC. Translated: CASSVARESYNEQFF.

This clonotype was seen many times. The rearrangement uses TRBV30 and TRBJ1-4; TRBD1 agrees at 8 bases. The CDR3 is made up of 13 amino acids. Germline trimming cut 4 bases from V and 8 bases from J; bases unmatched to any gene: 6. Germline loops: CDR1 GTSNPN, CDR2 SVGIG (reference sequence). The CDR3 DNA reads TGTGCCTGGACGGACAGGGTCGAGGAAAAACTGTTTTTT. This translates into CAWTDRVEEKLFF.

In this sample, this clonotype turned up many times. The chain has TRBV10-3 and TRBJ2-7; TRBD1 matches at 11 bases. The V gene end was trimmed by 3 bases and the J gene end by 5 bases; junction bases not matched to a gene: 3. Germline CDR1 and CDR2: ENHRY and SYGVKD. This CDR3 is built from 14 residues. The CDR3 here is CAISERTGGDEQYF. Written as DNA, the CDR3 is TGTGCCATCAGTGAAAGGACAGGGGGCGACGAGCAGTACTTC.

Remarks on this clonotype: The junction does not match germline at one end; this may be a read error. This chain connects TRBV18 to TRBJ1-6, with no clear D. The germline V gene encodes CDR1 KGHSH and CDR2 LQKENI. The CDR3 covers 16 residues. The CDR3 region is CASSLDRRGRNSPLHF. The CDR3, as DNA: TGTGCCAGCTCCCTCGACCGGAGAGGGCGGAATTCACCCCTCCATTTT.

As for this clonotype: This may be a read error: a much more frequent sequence differs by one nucleotide. The chain is built from TRBV20-1 and TRBJ1-5; possibly TRBD1 for D (6 bases). CDR3 length: 12 residues. The germline CDR1 and CDR2 sequences are DFQATT and SNEGSKA (reference sequence). The CDR3 sequence: CSAKHTGQPPHF. The CDR3 nucleotides are TGCAGTGCGAAACATACAGGGCAGCCCCCGCATTTT.

In this sample, this clonotype turned up many times. V gene TRBV7-3 combines with J gene TRBJ1-2, with 7 bases matching TRBD1. The germline gives CDR1 SGHTA, CDR2 FQGTGA. With 5 bases clipped from V and 8 bases from J, the junction kept 11 bases outside the gene matches. This CDR3 spans 14 amino acids. The CDR3 nucleotides read TGTGCCAGCAGCCCTCAGGGGGGGGAAGGGGGCTACACCTTC. Translation: CASSPQGGEGGYTF.

The V call is TRBV3-1, the J call TRBJ1-2; D is undetermined. Per the germline V gene, CDR1 is LGHDT and CDR2 is YNNKEL (reference sequence). The V end lost 2 bases, the J end lost 5 bases, and 12 bases lay between the germline ends. This CDR3 region has 14 residues. The CDR3 loop is CASSQSQFSYGYTF. DNA for the CDR3: TGTGCCAGCAGCCAATCACAGTTTTCATATGGCTACACCTTC.